The T cell receptor beta chain under discussion was sequenced for a study of identical twins. Unique molecular identifiers were present on the cDNA, which also gained a universal primer site by template switching. TCRdb fed the 5' RACE reads into MiXCR, producing one record per CDR3 protein. The sample includes around 490,000 distinct CDR3 sequences, 14% seen only once; the top ten take approximately 1%. Germline V gene lookup returns CDR1 SNHLY and CDR2 FYNNEI. This CDR3 spans 11 amino acids. Trimming cost V 11 bases and J 9 bases, with 17 bases left between them. The study, taken as a whole, reports: Zero-insertion analyses were open to partial confounding by invariant MAIT and iNKT cells. With monozygotic twins, out-of-frame TCR alpha sharing exceeded what models estimated.

With no exceptions, donors were healthy Caucasians. This clonotype was picked up a small number of times. Its antigen is undetermined. A further study also used this sample, focusing on yellow fever vaccine responses in identical twins.

The chain is built from TRBV2 and TRBJ2-7; the D gene is possibly TRBD2 (6 bases). Sequencing was done on a sample of CD4+ T cells sorted from blood. This receptor was obtained from a woman aged 18-29 years in good health. CDR3 protein: CASRLDGGQYF. For the CDR3, the DNA is TGTGCCTCCAGACTCGACGGGGGGCAGTACTTC.